Listed below are T cell receptor beta chains from one sample, sequenced in a study of shared clonotypes between healthy human individuals. Measured with immunoSEQ multiplex PCR; TCRdb has only the in-frame clones, and not every one. This sample has hundreds of thousands of clones, with 73% found just once. Material: memory CD4+ T cells sorted from blood. All receptors come from a woman aged 25-40 years in good health. CDR3s include the opening cysteine and the closing phenylalanine or tryptophan. Each record gives: CDR3 DNA, CDR3 protein, D gene, V gene, J gene, clone size. A D gene is named only where the DNA matches it firmly. Clone size, where shown, is once, few, many, or a class for clones that have expanded.

CDR3nt: TGCGCCAGCAGTGAATTACCACACCGAGGCGAGCAGTACTTC
CDR3aa: CASSELPHRGEQYF
d_gene: NA
v_gene: TRBV10-2
j_gene: TRBJ2-7
abundance: few

CDR3nt: TGTGCCAGCAGTGTCACAGGGGTTTTTTTAGGGGAGCAGTACTTC
CDR3aa: CASSVTGVFLGEQYF
d_gene: TRBD1
v_gene: TRBV6-1
j_gene: TRBJ2-7
abundance: NA

CDR3nt: TGTGCCAGCAGCCCCCTCCGTCTGCCGGGACAGGGGAGCTCTGGGGCCAACGTCCTGACTTTC
CDR3aa: CASSPLRLPGQGSSGANVLTF
d_gene: TRBD1
v_gene: TRBV7-8
j_gene: TRBJ2-6
abundance: few

CDR3nt: TGTGCCAGCAGCTACCGACAGACAGCGAACACTGAAGCTTTCTTT
CDR3aa: CASSYRQTANTEAFF
d_gene: NA
v_gene: TRBV11-2
j_gene: TRBJ1-1
abundance: NA

CDR3nt: TGTGCCAGCAGCCCCCCCGGGAGCGGACCCTACAATGAGCAGTTCTTC
CDR3aa: CASSPPGSGPYNEQFF
d_gene: NA
v_gene: TRBV9
j_gene: TRBJ2-1
abundance: NA

CDR3nt: TGTGCCAGCAGTACCCCCTGGGGGGTAGGTACTGAAGCTTTCTTT
CDR3aa: CASSTPWGVGTEAFF
d_gene: NA
v_gene: TRBV28
j_gene: TRBJ1-1
abundance: few

CDR3nt: TGCGCCAGCAGCTGGGGGTTAGGAGGCACGTATTTT
CDR3aa: CASSWGLGGTYF
d_gene: NA
v_gene: TRBV5-1
j_gene: TRBJ2-3
abundance: NA

CDR3nt: TGTGCCACCAGCAGACAGGTGTATAGCAATCAGCCCCAGCATTTT
CDR3aa: CATSRQVYSNQPQHF
d_gene: NA
v_gene: TRBV15
j_gene: TRBJ1-5
abundance: NA

CDR3nt: TGTGCCAGTAGTTCGAGGGACAGTTACGAAGCTTTCTTT
CDR3aa: CASSSRDSYEAFF
d_gene: TRBD1
v_gene: TRBV19
j_gene: TRBJ1-1
abundance: NA

CDR3nt: TGTGCCAGCAGAGTCTCGACAGGGACTACCTATGGCTACACCTTC
CDR3aa: CASRVSTGTTYGYTF
d_gene: TRBD1
v_gene: TRBV28
j_gene: TRBJ1-2
abundance: NA

CDR3nt: TGTGCCAGTAAGACAGGGGTTGACACAGATACGCAGTATTTT
CDR3aa: CASKTGVDTDTQYF
d_gene: TRBD1
v_gene: TRBV19
j_gene: TRBJ2-3
abundance: NA

CDR3nt: TGTGCCAGCAGTCCAGGGGGACGCTACGAGCAGTACTTC
CDR3aa: CASSPGGRYEQYF
d_gene: TRBD1
v_gene: TRBV28
j_gene: TRBJ2-7
abundance: NA

CDR3nt: TGTGCCAGCAGTGGGGAACCCCCGTACAATGAGCAGTTCTTC
CDR3aa: CASSGEPPYNEQFF
d_gene: NA
v_gene: TRBV25-1
j_gene: TRBJ2-1
abundance: few

CDR3nt: TGTGCCAGCAGCTCCGGGACTTCACAGAGAGAGCAGTACTTC
CDR3aa: CASSSGTSQREQYF
d_gene: NA
v_gene: TRBV28
j_gene: TRBJ2-7
abundance: NA

CDR3nt: TGCAGCGTTGAAAGGAGCGTTGGGGAAACCATATATTTT
CDR3aa: CSVERSVGETIYF
d_gene: NA
v_gene: TRBV29-1
j_gene: TRBJ1-3
abundance: NA

CDR3nt: TGCGCCAGCACCCACACTAGCGGAGGAGCCACAGATACGCAGTATTTT
CDR3aa: CASTHTSGGATDTQYF
d_gene: TRBD2
v_gene: TRBV5-1
j_gene: TRBJ2-3
abundance: once

CDR3nt: TGTGCCAGCAGCGAGCCCGCTTGGAACTCCTACGAGCAGTACTTC
CDR3aa: CASSEPAWNSYEQYF
d_gene: NA
v_gene: TRBV28
j_gene: TRBJ2-7
abundance: NA

CDR3nt: TGTGCCAGTAAGGGAAAAAACACCGGGGAGCTGTTTTTT
CDR3aa: CASKGKNTGELFF
d_gene: NA
v_gene: TRBV19
j_gene: TRBJ2-2
abundance: NA

CDR3nt: TGTGCCAGCAGCTTGGTCGGGGATATTAACTATGGCTACACCTTC
CDR3aa: CASSLVGDINYGYTF
d_gene: NA
v_gene: TRBV5-6
j_gene: TRBJ1-2
abundance: NA

CDR3nt: TGCGCCAGCAGTGAGTCTGTCGGCCCAGAGACCCAGTACTTC
CDR3aa: CASSESVGPETQYF
d_gene: NA
v_gene: TRBV10-1
j_gene: TRBJ2-5
abundance: few

CDR3nt: TGTGCCAGCAGCTTGGGGGTTCTCACTCCACATACGCAGTATTTT
CDR3aa: CASSLGVLTPHTQYF
d_gene: NA
v_gene: TRBV7-1
j_gene: TRBJ2-3
abundance: NA

CDR3nt: TGTGCCAGCAGCTTGGAATCTCAAGAGACCCAGTACTTC
CDR3aa: CASSLESQETQYF
d_gene: NA
v_gene: TRBV5-4
j_gene: TRBJ2-5
abundance: NA

CDR3nt: TGCGCCAGCCGCGCGATGGACAGCTCGATCTACGAGCAGTACTTC
CDR3aa: CASRAMDSSIYEQYF
d_gene: NA
v_gene: TRBV5-1
j_gene: TRBJ2-7
abundance: NA

CDR3nt: TGCGCCAGCAGCCGTCTGCCTCAGGCGGTCACAGATACGCAGTATTTT
CDR3aa: CASSRLPQAVTDTQYF
d_gene: NA
v_gene: TRBV4-1
j_gene: TRBJ2-3
abundance: NA

CDR3nt: TGTGCCAGCTCACCCAGGGACAGGGGTTTAGGATACGAGCAGTACTTC
CDR3aa: CASSPRDRGLGYEQYF
d_gene: TRBD1
v_gene: TRBV18
j_gene: TRBJ2-7
abundance: NA

CDR3nt: TGTGCCTGGAGTCTAGCGGCACATTCCTACGAGCAGTACTTC
CDR3aa: CAWSLAAHSYEQYF
d_gene: TRBD2
v_gene: TRBV30
j_gene: TRBJ2-7
abundance: NA

CDR3nt: TGTGCCAGCAGTTTAAACGCGGGAGGGAACTCTGGGGCCAACGTCCTGACTTTC
CDR3aa: CASSLNAGGNSGANVLTF
d_gene: TRBD2
v_gene: TRBV28
j_gene: TRBJ2-6
abundance: few

CDR3nt: TGTGCCAGCAGGAGGGGGCAGGGGGCTACCAACACTGAAGCTTTCTTT
CDR3aa: CASRRGQGATNTEAFF
d_gene: TRBD1
v_gene: TRBV2
j_gene: TRBJ1-1
abundance: NA

CDR3nt: TGCGCCAGCAGCCAAGGGGACCGGGACGGTGAAAAACTGTTTTTT
CDR3aa: CASSQGDRDGEKLFF
d_gene: NA
v_gene: TRBV5-1
j_gene: TRBJ1-4
abundance: few

CDR3nt: TGTGCCAGCTCACCCGAGAGCGGGAGCCCAGATACGCAGTATTTT
CDR3aa: CASSPESGSPDTQYF
d_gene: TRBD2
v_gene: TRBV18
j_gene: TRBJ2-3
abundance: NA

CDR3nt: TGTGCCAGCCCATTAGCGGGAGACACAGATACGCAGTATTTT
CDR3aa: CASPLAGDTDTQYF
d_gene: TRBD2
v_gene: TRBV6-6
j_gene: TRBJ2-3
abundance: NA

CDR3nt: TGTGCCAGCAGCGTTGGGACTAGCGGGAGTGTAGATACGCAGTATTTT
CDR3aa: CASSVGTSGSVDTQYF
d_gene: TRBD2
v_gene: TRBV13
j_gene: TRBJ2-3
abundance: NA

CDR3nt: TGTGCCAGCTCACCACCTTTATCGATTAACTATGGCTACACCTTC
CDR3aa: CASSPPLSINYGYTF
d_gene: NA
v_gene: TRBV18
j_gene: TRBJ1-2
abundance: NA

CDR3nt: TGCGCCAGCTCGGACAGGGGGCGAGGTCCAGATACGCAGTATTTT
CDR3aa: CASSDRGRGPDTQYF
d_gene: TRBD1
v_gene: TRBV5-1
j_gene: TRBJ2-3
abundance: NA